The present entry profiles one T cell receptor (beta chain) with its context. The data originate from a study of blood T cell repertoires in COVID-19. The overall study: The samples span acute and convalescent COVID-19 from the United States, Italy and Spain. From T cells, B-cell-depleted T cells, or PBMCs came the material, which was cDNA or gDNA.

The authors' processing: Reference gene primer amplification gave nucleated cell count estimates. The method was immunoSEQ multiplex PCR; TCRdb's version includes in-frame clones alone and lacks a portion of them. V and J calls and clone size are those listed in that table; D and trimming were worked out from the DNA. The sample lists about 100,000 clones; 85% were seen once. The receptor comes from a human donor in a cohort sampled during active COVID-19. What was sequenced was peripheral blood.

The CDR3, as DNA: TGTGCTAGCGCCGATAGCGAAAAACTGTTTTTT. Amino acids: CASADSEKLFF. This chain connects TRBV12-5 to TRBJ1-4; D gene ambiguous. V shed 9 bases and J shed 8 bases, with 10 bases lying between them. This CDR3 has 11 amino acids. In germline, CDR1 is LGHNT, CDR2 FRNRAP.